What follows are 9 T cell receptor beta chains derived from one specimen sequenced in a study of T-cell reconstitution after alpha-beta-depleted transplantation in children. Using unique molecular identifiers, the investigators prepared the TCRbeta library. TCRdb processed the PCR reads anew with MiXCR; each CDR3 protein has one entry. The sample holds 250,000 to 300,000 distinct CDR3 sequences, roughly 9.5% seen once. The input for sequencing was PBMCs from the stem cell graft donor, taken from the stem cell graft. The source of these receptors is a human donor who donated a stem cell graft to a child with SCID.

This chain links TRBV6-5 with TRBJ2-7, with TRBD1 as a possible D gene (5 bases). The CDR3 has 14 residues. With 4 bases removed from V and 5 bases from J, the gap between germline ends came to 15 bases. Germline V gene lookup returns CDR1 MNHEY and CDR2 SVGAGI. In DNA form, the CDR3 reads TGTGCCAGCAGTTTGAGCGACAGCTGGAACGAGCAGTACTTC. As protein: CASSLSDSWNEQYF.

The chain uses TRBV9 and TRBJ2-2; the match to TRBD1 covers 10 bases. The CDR3 spans 15 residues. Germline V gives CDR1 SGDLS, CDR2 YYNGEE. Unmatched junction bases numbered 3, after V lost 2 bases and J lost 5 bases. In DNA, the CDR3 is TGTGCCAGCAGCGTGAGGGACAGGGGAACCGGGGAGCTGTTTTTT. Amino acid sequence: CASSVRDRGTGELFF.

The V gene is TRBV7-8, the J gene TRBJ2-6; D possibly corresponds to TRBD1 (5 bases). The germline V gene encodes CDR1 SGHVS and CDR2 FQNEAQ. This CDR3 has 15 residues. The ends were cut back, 5 bases at V and 2 bases at J, with 10 bases in the middle. CDR3 loop: CASSTWGTGANVLTF. The DNA for the CDR3 is TGTGCCAGCAGCACTTGGGGCACTGGGGCCAACGTCCTGACTTTC.

This clonotype was picked up a small number of times. The rearrangement uses TRBV6-5 and TRBJ1-2; D call uncertain. CDR3 length: 11 residues. V was pared by 4 bases and J by 5 bases, with 5 bases between. The germline V gene encodes CDR1 MNHEY and CDR2 SVGAGI. This CDR3 is CASSSGYGYTF. The CDR3 nucleotides read TGTGCCAGCAGTTCTGGGTATGGCTACACCTTC.

This rearrangement joins TRBV5-1 to TRBJ2-7, with TRBD2 matching over 14 bases. V trimming: 7 bases; J trimming: 4 bases; junction bases outside the gene matches: 4. This CDR3 spans 14 amino acids. Germline V gene lookup returns CDR1 SGHRS and CDR2 YFSETQ. CDR3 DNA: TGCGCCAGCGGACTAGCGGGGGGCTTTTACGAGCAGTACTTC. Its translation is CASGLAGGFYEQYF.

The rearrangement links TRBV7-3 to TRBJ2-7; 8 bases line up with TRBD1. With V trimmed by 5 bases and J by 2 bases, 8 bases remained unmatched. The CDR3 is made up of 15 amino acids. CDR1 is SGHTA and CDR2 is FQGTGA in the germline V gene. The DNA for the CDR3 is TGTGCCAGCAGCCTGGGACAGGCAAACGCCTACGAGCAGTACTTC. Protein: CASSLGQANAYEQYF.

The sample holds many counts of this clonotype. CDR3 bases: TGTGCCAGCAGACACTACAGGGACTCCGGGGAGCTGTTTTTT. It yields the protein CASRHYRDSGELFF. The J gene is TRBJ2-2, the V gene TRBV7-3, with D possibly called TRBD1 or TRBD2 (6 bases each). CDR3 length: 14 residues. V was cut by 6 bases and J by 6 bases, with 14 bases left in between. CDR1 is SGHTA and CDR2 is FQGTGA in the germline V gene.

The chain joins TRBV7-8 to TRBJ1-1; D is uncertain. The germline V gene has CDR1 SGHVS and CDR2 FQNEAQ. The germline V and J ends were trimmed by 5 bases and 3 bases, with 16 bases remaining between them. This CDR3 is built from 15 residues. CDR3 in DNA: TGTGCCAGCAGCCCGCGCGGCGGCAGCTACACTGAAGCTTTCTTT. It specifies CASSPRGGSYTEAFF.

The CDR3 protein is CSVGGKVGGETQYF. CDR3 sequence (DNA): TGCAGCGTAGGCGGCAAGGTGGGAGGAGAGACCCAGTACTTC. The V and J genes are TRBV29-1 and TRBJ2-5, with D perhaps TRBD2 (6 bases). CDR3 length: 14 residues. V was shortened by 6 bases and J by 4 bases, with 18 bases between the two germline ends. Germline V lookup: CDR1 SQVTM, CDR2 ANQGSEA.